These 12 T cell receptor beta chains were sequenced from one sample in a study of cytomegalovirus exposure and HLA in healthy donors. Primers included in the PCR were 60 Vbeta and 13 Jbeta primers. Method: immunoSEQ multiplex PCR; TCRdb's copy keeps in-frame clones and lacks some. The sample contains about 190,000 clones, over 70% of which appear only once. Sequencing used PBMCs. All receptors derive from a man in his forties or fifties in good health and CMV-seropositive.

The V gene is TRBV7-2, the J gene TRBJ2-3; D is unclear. Germline lookup yields CDR1 SGHTA and CDR2 FQGNSA. CDR3 length: 14 amino acids. Trimming stripped 5 bases from V and 5 bases from J, with 14 bases between. The CDR3 sequence is CASSQPPGGDTQYF. CDR3 DNA: TGTGCCAGCAGCCAGCCGCCGGGTGGAGATACGCAGTATTTT.

V usage is TRBV5-1 and J usage is TRBJ1-5; no firm D call. The CDR3 length is 11 residues. The germline V gene has CDR1 SGHRS and CDR2 YFSETQ. The germline V and J ends were trimmed by 2 bases and 6 bases, with 3 bases remaining between them. The CDR3 DNA is TGCGCCAGCAGCTTTAGTCAGCCCCAGCATTTT. Amino acids: CASSFSQPQHF.

V usage is TRBV7-2 and J usage is TRBJ2-3; 9 bases map to TRBD1. The CDR3 has 14 residues. In germline, CDR1 is SGHTA, CDR2 FQGNSA. Trimming took 5 bases from V and 13 from J; bases not matched to a gene: 13. The CDR3 nucleotides read TGTGCCAGCAGCCCTATCACAGGGGGCGCCCTTAAGTATTTT. It yields the protein CASSPITGGALKYF.

The rearrangement joins TRBV10-3 to TRBJ2-4, with 8 bases aligning to TRBD1. The V gene's germline CDR1 is ENHRY and CDR2 SYGVKD. V gave up 4 bases and J gave up 1 base; unmatched junction bases: 6. This CDR3 region has 16 residues. The CDR3 here is CAISVRQGLAKNIQYF. The CDR3, as DNA: TGTGCCATCAGTGTTCGACAGGGGTTGGCCAAAAACATTCAGTACTTC.

This clone appeared a single time. This chain links TRBV2 with TRBJ1-1; 8 bases agree with TRBD1. The junction had 3 bases not matched to a gene; V was cut back by 3 bases and J by 3 bases. The CDR3 is 14 amino acids. Germline CDR1 and CDR2: SNHLY and FYNNEI. CDR3 sequence: CASSEDRADTEAFF. CDR3 nucleotides: TGTGCCAGCAGTGAGGACAGGGCGGACACTGAAGCTTTCTTT.

This clone was recorded only once. This chain connects TRBV28 to TRBJ1-4; TRBD1 matches at 8 bases. V was pared by 2 bases and J by 7 bases, with 6 bases of the junction left unmatched. This CDR3 has 15 amino acids. Germline V gene sequence: CDR1 MDHEN, CDR2 SYDVKM. CDR3: CASSLKMTGVEKLFF. DNA for the CDR3: TGTGCCAGCAGTTTAAAGATGACAGGGGTTGAAAAACTGTTTTTT.

In this sample, this clone turned up a few times. The chain joins TRBV28 to TRBJ2-5; possible D gene TRBD2, 7 bases. The CDR3 extends over 14 amino acids. Between the trimmed V and J ends, which lost 6 bases and 11 bases, there was a span of 22 bases. Per the germline V gene, CDR1 is MDHEN and CDR2 is SYDVKM. CDR3 protein: CASRTGGVRGEQYF. The CDR3 bases are TGTGCCAGCAGGACAGGCGGCGTTCGGGGGGAGCAGTACTTC.

This chain uses TRBV5-1 with TRBJ2-1; TRBD2 aligns across 7 bases. Trimming took 5 bases from V and 7 from J; bases not matched to a gene: 9. Germline-derived CDR1 and CDR2 are SGHRS and YFSETQ. The CDR3 covers 14 residues. The CDR3 DNA reads as TGCGCCAGCAGTACAAGCGGGACCCGGAATGAGCAGTTCTTC. Translated: CASSTSGTRNEQFF.

The genes are TRBV5-8 and TRBJ2-5; 12 bases map to TRBD2. The CDR3 is 16 residues long. Germline CDR1 SGHTS, CDR2 YDEGEE. J was trimmed by 5 bases and V by 5 bases; bases with no gene match: 10. The CDR3 reads CASSTLAGGPRETQYF. DNA for the CDR3: TGTGCCAGCAGTACGCTAGCGGGAGGGCCGAGGGAGACCCAGTACTTC.

This sequence joins TRBV29-1 and TRBJ2-7; 7 bases fit TRBD1. Germline trimming cut 1 base from V and 1 base from J; bases unmatched to any gene: 13. This CDR3 contains 17 residues. Germline CDR1 and CDR2: SQVTM and ANQGSEA. This chain's CDR3 is CSVEVMRTGEGSYEQYF. Written as DNA, the CDR3 is TGCAGCGTTGAAGTGATGAGGACAGGTGAGGGGTCCTACGAGCAGTACTTC.

The V call is TRBV5-1, the J call TRBJ2-1; 8 bases are a match to TRBD2. V shed 4 bases, J shed 16 bases, and the junction held 16 bases outside the gene matches. This CDR3 spans 14 amino acids. Per the germline V gene, CDR1 is SGHRS and CDR2 is YFSETQ. This CDR3 reads CASSPGVAGSDEFF. The CDR3 coding sequence is TGCGCCAGCAGCCCGGGAGTAGCGGGATCCGACGAATTCTTC.

This clone was recorded once. The gene calls are TRBV6-6 and TRBJ2-7; D might be TRBD1 (5 bases). Trimming took 5 bases from V and 1 from J, leaving 6 bases between them. Germline V gene sequence: CDR1 MNHNY, CDR2 SVGAGI (reference sequence). The CDR3 sequence is 12 residues long. The CDR3 here is CASSTGSYEQYF. The CDR3, as DNA: TGTGCCAGCAGTACAGGTTCCTACGAGCAGTACTTC.